These 14 T cell receptor beta chains were all obtained from the same sample, sequenced in a study of blood T cell repertoires in COVID-19. The assay was immunoSEQ multiplex PCR, and TCRdb's table has in-frame clones only and misses some. The sample has 150,000 to 200,000 clones, roughly 81% seen once. Sequenced: peripheral blood. These receptors originate from a woman aged 80 or over with COVID-19, enrolled during active disease.

V is TRBV19 and J is TRBJ2-7; D might be TRBD1 (5 bases). The V gene's germline CDR1 is LNHDA and CDR2 SQIVND (reference sequence). This CDR3 spans 14 amino acids. With 0 bases removed from V and 5 bases from J, the gap between germline ends came to 11 bases. For the CDR3, the DNA is TGTGCCAGTAGTATAGAGGCAGGGATGAACGAGCAGTACTTC. Translation gives CASSIEAGMNEQYF.

V is TRBV2 and J is TRBJ2-7; D remains unclear. CDR1 SNHLY and CDR2 FYNNEI come from the germline V gene. The CDR3 consists of 13 residues. V was shortened by 8 bases and J by 7 bases, with 18 bases between the two germline ends. The CDR3 region has the DNA TGTGCCAGCTCCAGTATGTACAGTGAGGAGCAGTACTTC. Translating it yields CASSSMYSEEQYF.

The chain uses TRBV2 and TRBJ2-3; D is perhaps TRBD2 (5 bases). This CDR3 is 15 amino acids long. Trimming shortened V by 5 bases and J by 7 bases, and 19 bases separated the two germline ends. Germline V gene sequence: CDR1 SNHLY, CDR2 FYNNEI. CDR3 protein: CASSFSGQVGNTQYF. CDR3 DNA sequence: TGTGCCAGCAGTTTCAGCGGCCAGGTTGGGAATACGCAGTATTTT.

The CDR3 DNA reads as TGTGCCAGCAGCGTAGTCCCCTATACCAATGAGCAGTTCTTC. Its translation is CASSVVPYTNEQFF. The chain employs TRBV9 and TRBJ2-1, with D hard to call. CDR3 size: 14 residues. V lost 0 bases to trimming and J lost 6 bases, with 10 bases between them. Germline V gene lookup returns CDR1 SGDLS and CDR2 YYNGEE.

CDR3 residues: CASSFPGSNQPQHF. In DNA form, the CDR3 reads TGTGCCAGCAGTTTTCCAGGGTCCAATCAGCCCCAGCATTTT. The chain recombines TRBV28 with TRBJ1-5; TRBD1 might be the D (5 bases). CDR3 length: 14 residues. Germline values: CDR1 MDHEN, CDR2 SYDVKM. Between the trimmed V and J ends, which lost 3 bases and 3 bases, there was a span of 9 bases.

This clone occurred a few times. The chain is built from TRBV28 and TRBJ2-1; no definite D call. The germline V gene encodes CDR1 MDHEN and CDR2 SYDVKM. V lost 4 bases, J lost 2 bases, and 12 bases lay in between. The length of the CDR3 is 15 residues. The CDR3 is CASSSWVGAYNEQFF. The CDR3 coding sequence is TGTGCCAGCAGTTCGTGGGTAGGAGCCTACAATGAGCAGTTCTTC.

This sequence joins TRBV15 and TRBJ1-4, with D perhaps TRBD1 (6 bases). In germline, CDR1 is LNHNV, CDR2 YYDKDF (reference sequence). The CDR3 spans 17 residues. With 5 bases removed from V and 0 bases from J, the gap between germline ends came to 16 bases. Here the CDR3 DNA reads TGTGCCACCAGCTGGGGGCCTGGGCCGGCAACTAATGAAAAACTGTTTTTT. It translates to CATSWGPGPATNEKLFF. Variable domain in full (rest from reference TRBV15 and TRBJ1-4): DAMVIQNPRYQVTQFGKPVTLSCSQTLNHNVMYWYQQKSSQAPKLLFHYYDKDFNNEADTPDNFQSRRPNTSFCFLDIRSPGLGDTAMYLCATSWGPGPATNEKLFFGSGTQLSVL.

V gene TRBV21-1 combines with J gene TRBJ2-1; the D call of TRBD1 is as the table states it, not checked on the DNA. TRBV21-1 is assigned pseudogene status. This CDR3 comprises 11 residues. The CDR3 nucleotides read TGTGCCAGCACTGGGGCCCATGAGCAGTTCTTC. Its translation is CASTGAHEQFF.

The chain's CDR3 is CASRPNLWAWEPQHF. The DNA of the CDR3 is TGTGCCAGCAGACCAAATCTCTGGGCGTGGGAGCCCCAGCATTTT. The gene calls are TRBV28 and TRBJ1-5; the D is unclear. V gave up 6 bases and J gave up 8 bases, with 20 bases separating them. CDR3 length: 15 residues. Germline V gene data show CDR1 as MDHEN and CDR2 as SYDVKM. The complete variable domain, with remaining parts taken from reference TRBV28 and TRBJ1-5, reads DVKVTQSSRYLVKRTGEKVFLECVQDMDHENMFWYRQDPGLGLRLIYFSYDVKMKEKGDIPEGYSVSREKKERFSLILESASTNQTSMYLCASRPNLWAWEPQHFGDGTRLSIL.

The genes are TRBV9 and TRBJ2-7; 9 bases map to TRBD1. J lost 3 bases, V lost 0 bases, and 4 bases had no gene match. The CDR3 has 15 amino acids. From germline, CDR1 is SGDLS and CDR2 YYNGEE. The CDR3 nucleotides read TGTGCCAGCAGCGTAGGTGGGACAGGGATCTACGAGCAGTACTTC. Encoded protein: CASSVGGTGIYEQYF.

The J gene is TRBJ2-1, the V gene TRBV5-3; TRBD2 agrees at 8 bases. TRBV5-3 is given ORF status, its function remaining uncertain. There are 15 residues in the CDR3. The V and J ends lost 8 bases and 0 bases, in that order; junction bases with no gene match: 7. CDR3 sequence (DNA): TGTGCCAGGACTATGAGCGGGAGCTCCTACAATGAGCAGTTCTTC. It translates to CARTMSGSSYNEQFF.

V gene TRBV5-8 combines with J gene TRBJ1-5; D might be TRBD1 (5 bases). V lost 0 bases, J lost 6 bases, and 13 bases lay in between. The germline V gene encodes CDR1 SGHTS and CDR2 YDEGEE. CDR3 length: 15 residues. CDR3: CASSLDGQGGQPQHF. The CDR3 DNA is TGTGCCAGCAGCTTGGACGGGCAGGGCGGTCAGCCCCAGCATTTT.

J is TRBJ1-2 and V is TRBV18; 11 nucleotides match TRBD1. V lost 4 bases, J lost 8 bases, and 6 bases stayed unmatched. Germline CDR1 KGHSH, CDR2 LQKENI. The CDR3 has 14 residues. The CDR3 DNA sequence: TGTGCCAGCTCACTGGACAGGGGGCGAGGAGGCTACACCTTC. It is translated as CASSLDRGRGGYTF.

The rearrangement joins TRBV29-1 to TRBJ1-4; D gene ambiguous. Germline CDR1 is SQVTM and CDR2 is ANQGSEA. The CDR3 length is 11 residues. V was shortened by 6 bases and J by 8 bases, with 10 bases between the two germline ends. The CDR3 region has the DNA TGCAGCGTCCCTGGCGGGGAAAAACTGTTTTTT. Its protein is CSVPGGEKLFF.